Below, one TCR beta chain is given with its context. What it recognizes is unknown. The sample originates from a study of cytomegalovirus exposure and HLA in healthy donors. The CDR3 extends over 16 amino acids. Germline V CDR1 and CDR2: SEHNR, FQNEAQ (reference sequence). J was trimmed by 3 bases and V by 5 bases; bases with no gene match: 13. 13 Jbeta primers and 60 Vbeta primers were used for the PCR. Sequencing used immunoSEQ multiplex PCR; TCRdb keeps in-frame clones, though not all of them. Here the sample spans around 230,000 clones, about three quarters being singletons. General study points: Equally common other TCR beta chains were less clonally expanded than HLA-associated ones, a later analysis found. Later work found most CMV-associated TCR beta chains apparently HLA-restricted. Among TCR sequences, most were rare, though some public TCRs appeared in many donors. HLA allele associations emerged for roughly 17,000 TCR beta sequences in a later analysis, at 0.05 false discovery rate.

Source material: PBMCs. J is TRBJ2-7 and V is TRBV7-9, with 7 nucleotides matching TRBD1. This TCR came from a boy younger than 18 in good health and CMV-seronegative. The CDR3 spells CASSPVGEGALYEQYF. The DNA for the CDR3 is TGTGCCAGCAGCCCCGTGGGAGAGGGGGCACTCTACGAGCAGTACTTC.